This T cell receptor beta chain was profiled in a study of T cells in Graves' hyperthyroidism and ophthalmopathy. General study points: Most clonotypes expanded in thyroid above 0.001 were likewise present in blood.

There are a few counts of this clonotype. Its antigen is currently unknown. The CDR3 contains 16 residues. Between the trimmed V and J ends, which lost 6 bases and 4 bases, there was a span of 22 bases. Per the germline V gene, CDR1 is SGHTS and CDR2 is YDEGEE. Authors of the study amplified TCR beta CDR3 regions from RNA transcripts. Carried out on the TCR CDR3, a first-round RT-PCR used the HTBI primer set. TCRdb ran MiXCR on the multiplex PCR reads and lists one entry per CDR3 protein. The table shows fewer than 450,000 distinct CDR3 sequences, with 15% to 20% occurring only once. Uncontrolled infection, other autoimmune disease, pregnancy or lactation led to exclusion. Diagnoses used clinical symptoms, serum thyroxine and TRAb, thyroid ultrasound and orbital computed tomography.

Sequencing was carried out using blood. This receptor was taken from a woman between 25 and 40 years old with Graves' hyperthyroidism that later progressed to Graves' ophthalmopathy. This rearrangement joins TRBV5-8 to TRBJ2-5; D is perhaps TRBD1 or TRBD2 (7 bases each). CDR3 sequence: CASKARGGGYGETQYF. For the CDR3, the DNA is TGTGCCAGCAAAGCCAGGGGGGGGGGCTACGGAGAGACCCAGTACTTC.